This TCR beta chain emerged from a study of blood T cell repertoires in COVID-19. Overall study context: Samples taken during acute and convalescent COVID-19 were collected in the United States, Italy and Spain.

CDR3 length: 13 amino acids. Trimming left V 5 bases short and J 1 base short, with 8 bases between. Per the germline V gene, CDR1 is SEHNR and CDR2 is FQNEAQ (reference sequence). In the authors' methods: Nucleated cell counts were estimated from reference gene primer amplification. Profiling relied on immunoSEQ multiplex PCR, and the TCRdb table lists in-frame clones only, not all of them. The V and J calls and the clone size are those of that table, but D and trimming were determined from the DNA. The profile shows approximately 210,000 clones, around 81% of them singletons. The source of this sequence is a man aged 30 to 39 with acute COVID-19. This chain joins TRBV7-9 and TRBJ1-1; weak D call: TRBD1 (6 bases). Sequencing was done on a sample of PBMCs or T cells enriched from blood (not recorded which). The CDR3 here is CASSQGQNTEAFF. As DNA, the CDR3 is TGTGCCAGCAGCCAGGGGCAGAACACTGAAGCTTTCTTT.